This note documents a single TCR beta chain sequence. This clonotype showed up many times. It lacks a known antigen. Per-nucleotide qualities are absent, and no much larger clonotype sits a single base away. This was a case-control study nested in a cohort of healthcare workers in London, UK, who had nasopharyngeal swab PCR tests and blood samples taken every week. Healthcare workers were enrolled in the week of the UK lockdown, from 23 to 31 March 2020, and were followed every week for up to about 16 weeks. Including the terminal cysteine and phenylalanine, the CDR3 comprises 14 residues. The read is trimmed to its CDR3 DNA, 42 bases read in frame from base 1. Reading the germline V gene gives CDR1 MDHEN and CDR2 SYDVKM. The germline V and J ends show losses of 3 bases and 11 bases respectively, and no gene match explains 12 bases of the junction. This record comes from a study of early T cells in non-severe SARS-CoV-2 infection (dated by TCRdb to the early 2020s). For context, the study as a whole: Because TCR sequencing was done on bulk RNA from unsorted whole blood, the alpha and beta chains could not be paired. General study outcomes and caveats: VDJdb matching was skewed toward anti-spike CD8 responses, so virus-specific expansions were likely underestimated and private and CD4 specificities were missed.

The protocol used for the library was 5' RACE. The listed sequencing device is NextSeq 500. To correct for sequencing error and PCR bias, the TCR library protocol tagged individual cDNA molecules with unique molecular identifiers. Both TCR alpha and beta chains were sequenced, and tight co-correlation was observed between alpha and beta sequence abundances in each sample. The authors' pipeline ran thus. V gene, J gene and CDR3 annotation of TCR sequences was performed with Decombinator V4. Expanded TCRs were defined as changing significantly between any two time points under a Poisson model with p below 0.0001. Abundances of TCRs were expressed as counts per million after normalisation to the total number of TCRs sequenced in each sample. TRAV1-2 paired with TRAJ12, TRAJ20 or TRAJ33 defined MAIT TCRs, while TRAV10 paired with TRAJ18 defined iNKT TCRs. VDJdb, accessed 1 November 2021, was searched for CMV, EBV and SARS-CoV-2 annotated TCRs, excluding TCRs annotated for multiple antigens. The public sequencing data were trimmed at Q25 with fastp and processed into clonotypes with MiXCR by TCRdb, which kept only in-frame beta chains. Rows with one shared CDR3 protein collapse into an entry with the most common genes and DNA. These V and J calls originate from TCRdb's pipeline instead of the authors' own analysis. The sample profile shows about 80,000 distinct CDR3 sequences; around 15% of them were found once. The top ten hold 11% of the sample.

This clonotype was obtained from an adult who was a healthcare worker with PCR-confirmed SARS-CoV-2 infection or an uninfected control (not recorded which). The sequenced sample consisted of whole blood. The chain uses TRBV28 and TRBJ1-1; 7 nucleotides in the junction match TRBD1. The sequenced DNA: TGTGCCAGCAGTTTTCCCAGGGACAGCTCGCGGGCTTTCTTT. The encoded protein is CASSFPRDSSRAFF.